These T cell receptor beta chains were read from a single sample in a study of blood T cell repertoires in COVID-19. TCRdb's table, derived via immunoSEQ multiplex PCR, lists solely in-frame clones and lacks some. The sample includes about 51,000 clones, less than 95% of them seen just once. Sequencing was carried out using peripheral blood. These TCRs come from a man in his forties or fifties with acute or convalescent COVID-19. The CDR3 runs from the conserved cysteine through the conserved F or W. A D gene is named only where the DNA matches it firmly. The size of a clone is reported for some rows only, either as once, few or many, or as a class for expanded clones.

V	D	J	size	CDR3	DNA
TRBV2	NA	TRBJ2-6	once	CASKYSSGANVLTF	TGTGCCAGCAAGTATAGCTCTGGGGCCAACGTCCTGACTTTC
TRBV5-1	TRBD1	TRBJ2-6	once	CASSFYRDSLMASGANVLTF	TGCGCCAGCAGCTTTTACCGGGACAGCCTAATGGCCTCTGGGGCCAACGTCCTGACTTTC
TRBV20-1	TRBD2	TRBJ2-7	NA	CSSKRGVEQYF	TGCAGCTCCAAACGGGGGGTCGAGCAGTACTTC
TRBV11-3	NA	TRBJ2-1	NA	CASSFMTGTDNEQFF	TGTGCCAGCAGCTTCATGACAGGCACGGACAATGAGCAGTTCTTC
TRBV2	NA	TRBJ1-2	NA	CASDSQGLVNYGYTF	TGTGCCAGTGACTCGCAGGGTCTAGTTAACTATGGCTACACCTTC
TRBV2	TRBD2	TRBJ2-3	NA	CASRTGTSGGMNTQYF	TGTGCCAGCAGAACCGGGACTAGCGGGGGTATGAATACGCAGTATTTT
TRBV27	NA	TRBJ1-2	NA	CASTPRPEHYGYTF	TGTGCCAGCACCCCCAGGCCCGAACACTATGGCTACACCTTC
TRBV15	NA	TRBJ2-3	NA	CATSRGRTESQYF	TGTGCCACCAGCAGAGGCAGGACAGAGAGCCAGTATTTT
TRBV13	NA	TRBJ1-1	once	CASSLYLLIGTEAFF	TGTGCCAGCAGCTTGTATCTTCTCATCGGCACTGAAGCTTTCTTT
TRBV7-9	NA	TRBJ2-5	NA	CASSVPGVQETQYF	TGTGCCAGCAGCGTTCCGGGGGTCCAAGAGACCCAGTACTTC
TRBV2	TRBD2	TRBJ2-2	NA	CASSDDLGWSSGPPNTGELFF	TGTGCCAGCAGTGACGATTTGGGGTGGTCTAGCGGGCCTCCGAACACCGGGGAGCTGTTTTTT
TRBV5-1	NA	TRBJ2-1	NA	CASSLYGSLSSYNEQFF	TGCGCCAGCAGCCTGTACGGGTCGTTGAGCTCCTACAATGAGCAGTTCTTC
TRBV9	NA	TRBJ1-4	NA	CASSVEGRGGEKLFF	TGTGCCAGCAGCGTAGAGGGCAGGGGCGGTGAAAAACTGTTTTTT
TRBV3-1/TRBV3-2	NA	TRBJ1-1	once	CASSFLSGTPNTEAFF	TGTGCCAGCAGCTTCCTTTCCGGGACACCTAACACTGAAGCTTTCTTT
TRBV24-1	TRBD1	TRBJ1-2	NA	CATSGTGLSYTF	TGTGCCACCTCCGGGACAGGGCTTTCGTACACCTTC
TRBV27	TRBD1	TRBJ1-5	NA	CASSRTGAYSNQPQHF	TGTGCCAGCAGTAGGACAGGGGCTTATAGCAATCAGCCCCAGCATTTT
TRBV3-1/TRBV3-2	TRBD2	TRBJ2-1	once	CASSHGLATDWFF	TGTGCCAGCAGCCATGGACTAGCGACTGATTGGTTCTTC
TRBV6-1	NA	TRBJ1-2	NA	CASSERGYAYGYTF	TGTGCCAGCAGTGAAAGGGGGTATGCGTATGGCTACACCTTC
TRBV30	NA	TRBJ1-1	NA	CAWSRQPTQGAEAFF	TGTGCCTGGAGCCGACAACCCACCCAAGGCGCTGAAGCTTTCTTT
TRBV6-1	NA	TRBJ1-6	NA	CASSEVRGFTRDNSPLHF	TGTGCCAGCAGTGAAGTTAGGGGGTTTACACGGGATAATTCACCCCTCCACTTT
TRBV5-1	NA	TRBJ1-1	NA	CASSYTTGIEAFF	TGCGCCAGCAGCTACACTACAGGGATTGAAGCTTTCTTT
TRBV4-1	NA	TRBJ1-4	NA	CASSQRGRDEKLFF	TGCGCCAGCAGCCAAAGGGGCCGGGATGAAAAACTGTTTTTT
TRBV5-1	TRBD1	TRBJ2-7	NA	CASSSGAQGAYEQYF	TGCGCCAGCAGCTCAGGAGCACAGGGGGCCTACGAGCAGTACTTC
TRBV5-1	NA	TRBJ1-1	NA	CASSLDRQNTEAFF	TGCGCCAGCAGCTTGGACAGACAGAACACTGAAGCTTTCTTT
TRBV30	TRBD2	TRBJ2-1	NA	CAWTPGLGVYEQFF	TGTGCCTGGACCCCGGGACTAGGAGTATATGAGCAGTTCTTC
TRBV28	NA	TRBJ2-7	NA	CASSSPSGTYEQYF	TGTGCCAGCAGTTCCCCGAGCGGTACCTACGAGCAGTACTTC
TRBV18	NA	TRBJ2-1	NA	CASSPIAVLRDEQFF	TGTGCCAGCTCACCAATCGCCGTGTTGCGGGATGAGCAGTTCTTC
TRBV11-2	TRBD2	TRBJ2-5	NA	CASSLAGGDKETQYF	TGTGCCAGCAGCTTAGCGGGGGGGGATAAAGAGACCCAGTACTTC
TRBV4-1	TRBD2	TRBJ2-7	NA	CASSPQLAATYEQYF	TGCGCCAGCAGCCCTCAGCTAGCGGCAACCTACGAGCAGTACTTC
TRBV6-5	NA	TRBJ1-1	NA	CASSYSRQGNTEAFF	TGTGCCAGCAGTTACTCAAGACAAGGAAACACTGAAGCTTTCTTT
TRBV4-1	NA	TRBJ1-2	once	CASSKGRQVLLYGYTF	TGCGCCAGCAGCAAGGGGAGACAGGTACTCCTCTATGGCTACACCTTC
TRBV7-9	NA	TRBJ2-2	once	CASSLVGQGTGELFF	TGTGCCAGCAGCTTAGTAGGGCAGGGGACCGGGGAGCTGTTTTTT
TRBV3-1/TRBV3-2	NA	TRBJ1-2	NA	CASSQGGRGNYGYTF	TGTGCCAGCAGCCAAGGTGGCAGGGGTAACTATGGCTACACCTTC
TRBV6-6	TRBD1	TRBJ2-7	NA	CASSYHDRDEQYF	TGTGCCAGCAGTTACCACGACAGGGACGAGCAGTACTTC
TRBV12-3/TRBV12-4	NA	TRBJ1-1	NA	CASSRTGITEAFF	TGTGCCAGCAGCCGTACAGGGATAACTGAAGCTTTCTTT
TRBV5-1	TRBD2	TRBJ2-7	NA	CASSTKGASGVEQYF	TGCGCCAGCAGCACGAAAGGGGCTAGCGGGGTAGAGCAGTACTTC